This T cell receptor beta chain was captured in a study of cytomegalovirus exposure and HLA in healthy donors. The J segment lost 6 bases and the V segment lost 3 bases, leaving 13 bases of the junction unmatched. This CDR3 is built from 19 residues. The germline gives CDR1 KGHSH, CDR2 LQKENI. Primers: 60 Vbeta forward and 13 Jbeta reverse. Sequenced by immunoSEQ multiplex PCR; TCRdb stores in-frame clones only, minus some. The sample holds about 140,000 clones, around 73% seen once. The sequenced material came from PBMCs. The TCR originated in a female donor in good health and CMV-seronegative. The rearrangement uses TRBV18 and TRBJ2-2; TRBD2 matches at 13 bases. The CDR3 loop is CASSPGLAGAWMRAGELFF. The DNA of the CDR3 is TGTGCCAGCTCACCCGGACTAGCGGGGGCCTGGATGCGCGCCGGGGAGCTGTTTTTT.